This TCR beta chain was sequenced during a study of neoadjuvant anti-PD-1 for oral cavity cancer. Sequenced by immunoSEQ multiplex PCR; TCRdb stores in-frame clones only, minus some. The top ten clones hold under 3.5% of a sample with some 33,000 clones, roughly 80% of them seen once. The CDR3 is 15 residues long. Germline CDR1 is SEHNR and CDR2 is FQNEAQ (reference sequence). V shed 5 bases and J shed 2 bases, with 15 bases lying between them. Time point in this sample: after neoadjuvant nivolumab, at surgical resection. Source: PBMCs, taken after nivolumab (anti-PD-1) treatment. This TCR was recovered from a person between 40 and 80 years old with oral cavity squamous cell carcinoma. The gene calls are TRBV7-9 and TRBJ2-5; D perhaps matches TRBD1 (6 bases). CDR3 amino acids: CASSVTGDRQETQYF. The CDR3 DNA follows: TGTGCCAGCAGCGTAACGGGTGACAGGCAAGAGACCCAGTACTTC.